This T cell receptor (beta chain) is from a study of T-cell memory formation after mild COVID-19 (dated by TCRdb to 2020 to 2022). Study-wide context: TCR sequence clusters from the two donors were found to be largely donor specific. T-cell clones expanding and contracting after mild COVID-19 in two donors were tracked by longitudinal TCRalpha and TCRbeta repertoire sequencing. Two young, previously healthy adult volunteers made up the cohort, one male and one female. Results and caveats for the whole study, not just this receptor: The second-wave clones that peaked on day 37 were not confirmed to be SARS-CoV-2 specific. The study included only a couple of mild cases, and larger cohorts that include severe cases with pre-infection samples were judged to be necessary. The detection of some responding clones in pre-infection memory suggests that pre-existing cross-reactive memory T cells joined the SARS-CoV-2 response. Contracting CD4+ clones turned up mainly in the CM and EM memory subsets, whereas EMRA was where CD8+ clones were enriched. Balanced CD4/CD8 phenotypes were observed for clones contracting from day 15 to 85, whereas a bias towards CD4+ was observed for a second wave of clones expanding from day 15 to 37.

The germline V gene gives CDR1 as MNHEY and CDR2 as SVGEGT. Spanning cysteine to phenylalanine, the CDR3 consists of 15 amino acids. Just the 45-base CDR3 DNA is kept, in frame starting at base 1. The junction shows trimming of 2 bases on V and 7 bases on J, plus 15 bases between the germline ends. For sequencing, an Illumina NovaSeq 6000 was employed. cDNA libraries for TCRalpha and TCRbeta were prepared by 5'RACE using constant-segment primers, with sample barcodes and unique molecular identifiers added. Trizol reagent was used to extract RNA from every sample. The libraries were amplified in two PCR steps, and the second step added a second sample barcode and Illumina TruSeq adapters. The libraries were sequenced on an Illumina NovaSeq using 2 x 150 bp paired-end reads. Per the source publication's procedure: Reads were demultiplexed and collapsed into UMI-guided consensus sequences with migec v1.2.7. Using mixcr v2.1.11, UMI consensuses were aligned to TRA and TRB V and J templates and then assembled into clonotypes. Clonotypes were classified as expanded or contracted when called significant by both edgeR and NoisET, with noise models trained on biological replicates. For edgeR calls, the cutoffs were a false discovery rate-adjusted p below 0.01 and a log2 fold-change threshold of 1. As an exploratory analysis of dynamics, max-normalized trajectories of the 1000 most abundant clonotypes were examined by PCA with hierarchical clustering. Separately sequenced CD4+ and CD8+ repertoires were used to assign the CD4 or CD8 phenotype of responding clones. In TCRdb, the public reads were trimmed at Q25 with fastp and aligned with MiXCR, with productive beta chains retained. CDR3 protein sequences are deduplicated, and each keeps its most common genes and DNA. TCRdb's processing, not the authors' own work, is the source of the V and J calls. A total of 200,000 to 300,000 distinct CDR3 sequences appear in this sample, less than 20% of them only once. The ten largest account for 2.1% of the sample.

Ficoll-Paque density gradient centrifugation was the method used to isolate PBMCs. On this clonotype: Its target antigen remains unknown. Within one base of it there is no much larger clone, and no base qualities were kept.

The sample comprised PBMCs or a T cell subset sorted from them (not recorded which). The TCR was taken from an adult woman who had mild COVID-19 (a few samples of this study predate the infection). The sample titles of this study are shuffled in the database, so cell type and time point are left out; the donor was told from shared clones. The chain couples TRBV6-2 or TRBV6-3 to TRBJ1-5; a weak D assignment points to TRBD1 (6 bases agree). The DNA is TGTGCCAGCAGTTACCTTCTTACAGGGCGCCAGCCCCAGCATTTT. Its translation is CASSYLLTGRQPQHF.